This T cell receptor (beta chain) came from a study of cytomegalovirus exposure and HLA in healthy donors. General study findings and limits: The productive fraction for most TCR beta V segments was about 87% or about 30% in an earlier analysis.

The CDR3 consists of 15 residues. V was pared by 0 bases and J by 0 bases, with 8 bases between. The germline CDR1 and CDR2 sequences are MNHNY and SVGAGI (reference sequence). Comments on this clone: Its antigen is currently unknown.

This PCR relied on a set of 60 Vbeta primers and 13 Jbeta primers. Using immunoSEQ multiplex PCR, the repertoire was profiled, and TCRdb retains in-frame clones only, with some absent. The repertoire has some 70,000 clones, approximately 58% of them found once; the top ten carry around 2.7%. The source is a woman aged 45-65 years in good health and CMV-seronegative. This chain connects TRBV6-6 to TRBJ1-1, with a possible D match to TRBD1 (6 bases). The sample taken for sequencing was PBMCs. CDR3 in DNA: TGTGCCAGCAGTTACTCACAGGGCATGAACACTGAAGCTTTCTTT. This encodes CASSYSQGMNTEAFF.